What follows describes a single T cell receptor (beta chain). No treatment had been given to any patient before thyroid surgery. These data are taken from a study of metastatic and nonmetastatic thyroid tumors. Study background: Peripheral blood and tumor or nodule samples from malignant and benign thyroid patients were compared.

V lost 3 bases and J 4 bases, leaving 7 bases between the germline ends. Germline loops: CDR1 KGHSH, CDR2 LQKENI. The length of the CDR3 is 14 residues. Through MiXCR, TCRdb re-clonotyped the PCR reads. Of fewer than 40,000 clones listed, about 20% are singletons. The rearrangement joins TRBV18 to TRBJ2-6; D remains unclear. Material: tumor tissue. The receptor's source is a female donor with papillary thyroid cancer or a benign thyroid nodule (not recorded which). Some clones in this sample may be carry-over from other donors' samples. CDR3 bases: TGTGCCAGCTCACCCCAGAGGGGGGCCAACGTCCTGACTTTC. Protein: CASSPQRGANVLTF.